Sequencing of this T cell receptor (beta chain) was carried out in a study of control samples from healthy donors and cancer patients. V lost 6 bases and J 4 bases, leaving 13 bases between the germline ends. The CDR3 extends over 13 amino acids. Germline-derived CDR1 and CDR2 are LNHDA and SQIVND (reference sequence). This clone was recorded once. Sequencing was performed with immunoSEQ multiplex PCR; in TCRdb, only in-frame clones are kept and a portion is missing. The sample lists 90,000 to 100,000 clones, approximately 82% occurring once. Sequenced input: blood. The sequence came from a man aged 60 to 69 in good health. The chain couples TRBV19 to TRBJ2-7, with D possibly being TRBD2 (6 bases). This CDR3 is CASRPDGGYEQYF. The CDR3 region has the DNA TGTGCCAGTAGGCCAGATGGGGGGTACGAGCAGTACTTC.